Below, 25 T cell receptor beta chains from the same sample are listed, as sequenced in a study of cytomegalovirus exposure and HLA in healthy donors. The primer mix had 60 Vbeta and 13 Jbeta primers. TCRdb's copy holds only in-frame clones and misses some; the assay was immunoSEQ multiplex PCR. Its clone listing holds about 140,000 clones. The sample taken for sequencing was PBMCs. These receptors came from a young woman in good health and CMV-seronegative.

V and J are TRBV29-1 and TRBJ2-5; tentatively, D is TRBD1 (6 bases). The assigned J gene may be wrong: the sequence end matches TRBJ2-7 better. The CDR3 has 15 amino acids. CDR1 and CDR2 from the germline V gene are SQVTM and ANQGSEA. CDR3 nucleotide sequence: TGCAGCGTTGAAGGGGATAACTGGGGACACAACGAGCAGTACTTC. The encoded protein is CSVEGDNWGHNEQYF.

The J gene is TRBJ2-2, the V gene TRBV7-9; 9 nucleotides line up with TRBD1. Germline CDR1 is SEHNR and CDR2 is FQNEAQ (reference sequence). V lost 4 bases and J lost 7; bases outside the gene matches: 7. The CDR3 contains 15 residues. The CDR3 DNA follows: TGTGCCAGCAGCTCTCCGGGACAGGGTATCGGGGAGCTGTTTTTT. Its protein product is CASSSPGQGIGELFF.

CDR3: CASSIVSGSNQPQHF. The CDR3 coding sequence is TGTGCCAGTAGTATAGTTAGTGGTAGCAATCAGCCCCAGCATTTT. This chain uses TRBV19 with TRBJ1-5; no clear D. This CDR3 has 15 residues. Per germline, CDR1 LNHDA and CDR2 SQIVND (reference sequence). V was trimmed by 1 base and J by 0 bases, leaving 7 bases between them.

The chain combines TRBV9 with TRBJ2-3; D call uncertain. The CDR3 has 17 residues. Germline V gene lookup returns CDR1 SGDLS and CDR2 YYNGEE. V shed 0 bases and J shed 2 bases, with 16 bases lying between them. The CDR3: CASSVAASTWATDTQYF. The CDR3 DNA is TGTGCCAGCAGCGTAGCTGCTTCTACTTGGGCCACAGATACGCAGTATTTT.

The rearrangement joins TRBV5-1 to TRBJ2-5; D unresolved. Germline assignment: CDR1 SGHRS and CDR2 YFSETQ. The CDR3 consists of 15 residues. V was cut by 0 bases and J by 5 bases, with 14 bases left in between. CDR3 DNA: TGCGCCAGCAGCTTGGGTACCACGTGGGCGGAGACCCAGTACTTC. Residues: CASSLGTTWAETQYF.

The chain uses TRBV11-3 and TRBJ2-3; 14 positions match TRBD2. After removal of 5 bases from V and 4 bases from J, the junction contained 5 bases not matched to a gene. CDR3 length: 16 residues. Germline lookup yields CDR1 SGHNT and CDR2 YENEEA. The CDR3 sequence: CASSQGTSGRSDTQYF. The CDR3 DNA follows: TGTGCCAGCAGCCAAGGGACTAGCGGGAGATCAGATACGCAGTATTTT.

V and J are TRBV6-6 and TRBJ1-5, with 7 bases that match TRBD1. The length of the CDR3 is 14 residues. After removal of 2 bases from V and 2 bases from J, the junction contained 0 bases not matched to a gene. The V gene's germline CDR1 is MNHNY and CDR2 SVGAGI (reference sequence). The CDR3 protein is CASSYTGGNQPQHF. CDR3 DNA: TGTGCCAGCAGTTACACAGGGGGCAATCAGCCCCAGCATTTT.

V and J are TRBV5-4 and TRBJ2-1; D might be TRBD1 (5 bases). The CDR3 is 15 residues long. Germline V gives CDR1 SGHNT, CDR2 YYREEE (reference sequence). V was pared by 6 bases and J by 7 bases, with 20 bases between. As DNA, the CDR3 is TGTGCCAGCATCAATCCAGGATTACCAGGGAATGAGCAGTTCTTC. Translation gives CASINPGLPGNEQFF.

The genes are TRBV4-1 and TRBJ2-1; 10 bases are a match to TRBD2. The germline CDR1 and CDR2 sequences are MGHRA and YSYEKL. Germline trimming cut 4 bases from V and 15 bases from J; bases unmatched to any gene: 9. The CDR3 totals 13 residues. The CDR3, as DNA: TGCGCCAGCAGCCGAGTGCTAGCGGGAGTCTCGTTCTTC. Its protein product is CASSRVLAGVSFF.

This chain links TRBV6-5 with TRBJ1-2; tentatively, D is TRBD1 (6 bases). Germline CDR1 MNHEY, CDR2 SVGAGI. V dropped 6 bases and J dropped 2 bases, with 10 bases sitting between them. The CDR3 length is 13 residues. CDR3 residues: CASRLDRNYGYTF. Here the CDR3 DNA reads TGTGCCAGCAGGCTAGACAGGAACTATGGCTACACCTTC.

The V and J genes are TRBV14 and TRBJ2-5; no definite D call. CDR1 is SGHDN and CDR2 is FVKESK in the germline V gene. This CDR3 has 16 amino acids. The V and J ends lost 3 bases and 1 base respectively, with 15 bases between them. The CDR3 here is CASSQGPELVQETQYF. The CDR3 DNA sequence: TGTGCCAGCAGCCAGGGCCCAGAATTGGTCCAAGAGACCCAGTACTTC.

The chain couples TRBV4-2 to TRBJ2-3; 9 bases are shared with TRBD2. Germline values: CDR1 LGHNA, CDR2 YNFKEQ. This CDR3 comprises 17 residues. Losses at the gene ends were 11 bases for V and 0 bases for J; bases not matched to a gene: 15. In DNA, the CDR3 is TGTGCCGTAAACGCGGGGGGGAGCGACCCGAGCACAGATACGCAGTATTTT. Translation: CAVNAGGSDPSTDTQYF.

This chain uses TRBV15 with TRBJ2-7; TRBD2 matches 7 bases. The CDR3 consists of 14 residues. Germline trimming cut 5 bases from V and 1 base from J; bases unmatched to any gene: 5. Germline lookup yields CDR1 LNHNV and CDR2 YYDKDF (reference sequence). The CDR3 spells CATSVAGPSYEQYF. The CDR3 nucleotides read TGTGCCACCAGCGTAGCGGGCCCTTCCTACGAGCAGTACTTC.

The V and J genes are TRBV30 and TRBJ2-1, with D unclear. With 4 bases removed from V and 9 bases from J, the gap between germline ends came to 7 bases. The CDR3 is 10 residues long. Germline V gene data show CDR1 as GTSNPN and CDR2 as SVGIG (reference sequence). The DNA of the CDR3 is TGTGCCTGGATTGGCGGTGAGCAGTTCTTC. Translated, it gives CAWIGGEQFF. The full variable domain, with the rest looked up from reference TRBV30 and TRBJ2-1, is SQTIHQWPATLVQPVGSPLSLECTVEGTSNPNLYWYRQAAGRGLQLLFYSVGIGQISSEVPQNLSASRPQDRQFILSSKKLLLSDSGFYLCAWIGGEQFFGPGTRLTVL.

The chain joins TRBV29-1 to TRBJ1-5; perhaps TRBD1 as D (6 bases). CDR3 length: 13 residues. V gave up 7 bases and J gave up 5 bases, with 15 bases separating them. Germline CDR1 is SQVTM and CDR2 is ANQGSEA. CDR3 in DNA: TGCAGCGGGGGCCAGGGGATCGATCAGCCCCAGCATTTT. It codes for CSGGQGIDQPQHF.

The chain combines TRBV25-1 with TRBJ1-6; TRBD1 aligns across 7 bases. The CDR3 is made up of 15 amino acids. V lost 3 bases, J lost 6 bases, and 5 bases stayed unmatched. Germline V lookup: CDR1 MGHDK, CDR2 SYGVNS. The CDR3 spells CASSDEGASNSPLHF. CDR3 bases: TGTGCCAGCAGTGATGAGGGGGCAAGTAATTCACCCCTCCACTTT. The full variable domain, its missing parts supplied by reference TRBV25-1 and TRBJ1-6, is EADIYQTPRYLVIGTGKKITLECSQTMGHDKMYWYQQDPGMELHLIHYSYGVNSTEKGDLSSESTVSRIRTEHFPLTLESARPSHTSQYLCASSDEGASNSPLHFGNGTRLTVT.

The chain carries TRBV19 and TRBJ1-5, with 12 bases identical to TRBD1. The J segment lost 4 bases and the V segment lost 5 bases, leaving 6 bases of the junction unmatched. The germline V gene encodes CDR1 LNHDA and CDR2 SQIVND (reference sequence). This CDR3 has 16 amino acids. The CDR3: CASSEGQGARNQPQHF. As DNA, the CDR3 is TGTGCCAGTAGTGAGGGACAGGGGGCTAGAAATCAGCCCCAGCATTTT. The entire variable domain, with the rest obtained from reference TRBV19 and TRBJ1-5, is as follows: DGGITQSPKYLFRKEGQNVTLSCEQNLNHDAMYWYRQDPGQGLRLIYYSQIVNDFQKGDIAEGYSVSREKKESFPLTVTSAQKNPTAFYLCASSEGQGARNQPQHFGDGTRLSIL.

The chain couples TRBV11-1 to TRBJ2-5; D is perhaps TRBD2 (5 bases). The CDR3 has 13 amino acids. V lost 1 base to trimming and J lost 7 bases, with 10 bases between them. From germline, CDR1 is SGHAT and CDR2 FQDESV (reference sequence). The CDR3 DNA is TGTGCCAGCAGCTTAGATGCGGCGGGGACCCAGTACTTC. Protein sequence: CASSLDAAGTQYF.

V is TRBV2 and J is TRBJ2-5, with D perhaps TRBD1 (6 bases). Deletions cut 1 base from V and 5 bases from J, with 14 bases between. Germline V CDR1 and CDR2: SNHLY, FYNNEI. This CDR3 has 15 residues. CDR3 sequence: CASSEERGSGETQYF. The CDR3 DNA sequence: TGTGCCAGCAGTGAAGAGAGGGGGAGCGGCGAGACCCAGTACTTC.

The chain couples TRBV11-2 to TRBJ2-5; D call uncertain. Trimming took off 5 bases at V and 1 base at J, with 8 bases between the two ends. CDR1 and CDR2 from the germline V gene are SGHAT and FQNNGV. The CDR3 covers 13 residues. The DNA for the CDR3 is TGTGCCAGCAGCCCCACTATCCAAGAGACCCAGTACTTC. Translating gives CASSPTIQETQYF.

CDR3 region: CASSYVGEQYF. DNA of the CDR3: TGTGCCAGCAGCTATGTGGGCGAGCAGTACTTC. This chain links TRBV7-9 with TRBJ2-5; unclear D gene. The DNA end favors TRBJ2-7, so the J call may be wrong. The CDR3 loop spans 11 amino acids. Germline V gene data show CDR1 as SEHNR and CDR2 as FQNEAQ (reference sequence).

V is TRBV6-6 and J is TRBJ2-6; 7 nucleotides match TRBD1. Germline V gives CDR1 MNHNY, CDR2 SVGAGI (reference sequence). This CDR3 region has 15 residues. V gave up 9 bases and J gave up 0 bases; unmatched junction bases: 5. CDR3 nucleotide sequence: TGTGCCAGTGGACAGGTTTTCTCTGGGGCCAACGTCCTGACTTTC. Its translation is CASGQVFSGANVLTF.

The chain uses TRBV12-5 and TRBJ1-2, with D maybe TRBD1 (6 bases). The CDR3 is 15 amino acids. Germline assignment: CDR1 LGHNT and CDR2 FRNRAP. Trimming took off 1 base at V and 8 bases at J, with 17 bases between the two ends. CDR3 in amino acids: CASGLGAEGGGGYTF. CDR3 nucleotide sequence: TGTGCTAGTGGTTTGGGTGCGGAAGGGGGTGGCGGCTACACCTTC.

The genes are TRBV28 and TRBJ1-1; 9 bases fit TRBD1. After removal of 5 bases from V and 6 bases from J, the junction contained 10 bases not matched to a gene. This CDR3 has 15 residues. Germline values: CDR1 MDHEN, CDR2 SYDVKM. DNA of the CDR3: TGTGCCAGCAGTCTCCAGACAGGGGGAAACGCTGAAGCTTTCTTT. Translation gives CASSLQTGGNAEAFF. The whole variable domain, remainder taken from reference TRBV28 and TRBJ1-1, is DVKVTQSSRYLVKRTGEKVFLECVQDMDHENMFWYRQDPGLGLRLIYFSYDVKMKEKGDIPEGYSVSREKKERFSLILESASTNQTSMYLCASSLQTGGNAEAFFGQGTRLTVV.

A remark on this clone: The junction does not match germline at one end; this may be a read error. This chain uses TRBV7-7 with TRBJ2-5; D is possibly TRBD1 (6 bases). The CDR3 spans 15 residues. CDR1 and CDR2 from the germline V gene are SSHAT and FNYEAQ (reference sequence). CDR3 in DNA: TGTGCTAGCAGCGCAGGGCCAGGGGAGCAAGAGACCCAGTACTTC. Protein: CASSAGPGEQETQYF.